This T cell receptor beta chain came from a study of cytomegalovirus exposure and HLA in healthy donors. V lost 2 bases to trimming and J lost 6 bases; unmatched junction nucleotides: 9. Germline V gives CDR1 MDHEN, CDR2 SYDVKM. The length of the CDR3 is 16 residues. It was with 60 Vbeta and 13 Jbeta primers that the PCR ran. TCRdb's table, derived via immunoSEQ multiplex PCR, lists solely in-frame clones and lacks some. The sample totals roughly 80,000 clones. Whereas donors were nominally healthy upon sampling, unrecorded immune exposures were probable. The gene calls are TRBV28 and TRBJ2-3, with 9 bases that match TRBD2. The origin of this receptor is a woman in her thirties in good health and CMV-seronegative. Sequenced material: PBMCs. The CDR3 loop is CASSLPTSGLTDTQYF. CDR3 bases: TGTGCCAGCAGTTTACCGACTAGCGGACTCACGGATACGCAGTATTTT.